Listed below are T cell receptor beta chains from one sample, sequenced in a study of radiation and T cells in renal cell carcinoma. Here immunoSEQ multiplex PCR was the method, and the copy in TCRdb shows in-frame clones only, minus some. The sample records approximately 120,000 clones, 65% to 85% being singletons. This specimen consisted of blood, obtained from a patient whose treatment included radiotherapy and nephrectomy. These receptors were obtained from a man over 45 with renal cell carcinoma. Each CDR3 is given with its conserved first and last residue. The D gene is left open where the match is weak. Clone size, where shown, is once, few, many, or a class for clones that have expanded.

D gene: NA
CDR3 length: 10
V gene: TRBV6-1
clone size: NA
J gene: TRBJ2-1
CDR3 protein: CASRSNEQFF
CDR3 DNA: TGTGCCAGCAGAAGCAATGAGCAGTTCTTC

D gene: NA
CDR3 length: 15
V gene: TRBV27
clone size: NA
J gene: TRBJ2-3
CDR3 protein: CASSQYQGSTDTQYF
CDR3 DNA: TGTGCCAGCAGTCAATATCAGGGGAGTACAGATACGCAGTATTTT

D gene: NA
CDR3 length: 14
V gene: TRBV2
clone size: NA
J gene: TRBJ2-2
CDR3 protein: CASTFGTDTGELFF
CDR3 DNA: TGTGCCAGTACTTTTGGGACGGACACCGGGGAGCTGTTTTTT

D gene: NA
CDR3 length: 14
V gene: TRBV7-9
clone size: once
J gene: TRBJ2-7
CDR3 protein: CASSLGGREYEQYF
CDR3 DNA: TGTGCCAGCAGCTTAGGTGGCAGGGAGTACGAGCAGTACTTC

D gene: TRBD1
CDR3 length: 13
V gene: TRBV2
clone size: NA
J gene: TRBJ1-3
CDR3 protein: CASSRGLQNTIYF
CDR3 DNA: TGTGCCAGCAGCAGGGGGCTGCAAAACACCATATATTTT

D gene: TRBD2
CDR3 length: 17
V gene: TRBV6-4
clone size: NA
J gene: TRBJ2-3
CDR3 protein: CASSPGLARAGTDTQYF
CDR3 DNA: TGTGCCAGCAGCCCCGGACTAGCAAGGGCCGGCACAGATACGCAGTATTTT

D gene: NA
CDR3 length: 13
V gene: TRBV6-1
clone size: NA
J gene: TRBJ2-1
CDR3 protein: CASRSTLNNEQFF
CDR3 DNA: TGTGCCAGCAGATCAACCCTTAACAATGAGCAGTTCTTC

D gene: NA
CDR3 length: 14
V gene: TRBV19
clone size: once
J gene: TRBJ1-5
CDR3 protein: CASSSTGSGLTQHF
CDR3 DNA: TGTGCCAGTAGTAGCACAGGGTCAGGGCTGACCCAGCATTTT

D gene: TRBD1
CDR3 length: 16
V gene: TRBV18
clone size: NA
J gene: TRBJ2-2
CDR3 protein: CASSPPGQNVGGELFF
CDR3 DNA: TGTGCCAGCTCACCACCGGGACAGAATGTCGGTGGGGAGCTGTTTTTT

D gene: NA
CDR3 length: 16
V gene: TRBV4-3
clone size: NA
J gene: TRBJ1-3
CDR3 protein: CASSFRPPGAGNTIYF
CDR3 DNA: TGCGCCAGCAGCTTCCGCCCTCCGGGGGCTGGAAACACCATATATTTT

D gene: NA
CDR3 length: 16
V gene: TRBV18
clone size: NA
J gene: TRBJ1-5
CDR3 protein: CASSQTPRFGNQPQHF
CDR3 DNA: TGTGCCAGCTCGCAAACCCCGCGATTTGGCAATCAGCCCCAGCATTTT

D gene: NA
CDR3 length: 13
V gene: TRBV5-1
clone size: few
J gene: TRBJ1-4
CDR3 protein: CASRQATNEKLFF
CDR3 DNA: TGCGCCAGCCGACAAGCAACTAATGAAAAACTGTTTTTT

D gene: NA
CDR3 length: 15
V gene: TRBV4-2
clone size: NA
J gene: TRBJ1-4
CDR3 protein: CASSQDIATNEKLFF
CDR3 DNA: TGTGCCAGCAGCCAAGATATCGCAACTAATGAAAAACTGTTTTTT

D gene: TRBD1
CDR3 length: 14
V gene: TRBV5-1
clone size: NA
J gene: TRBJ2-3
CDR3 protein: CASSGTGGTDTQYF
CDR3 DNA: TGCGCCAGCAGTGGGACAGGGGGCACAGATACGCAGTATTTT

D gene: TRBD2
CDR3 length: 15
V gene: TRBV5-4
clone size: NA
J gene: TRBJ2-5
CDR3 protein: CASSPLGTSPHRPHF
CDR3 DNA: TGTGCCAGCAGCCCTCTGGGGACTAGCCCTCATAGACCCCACTTC

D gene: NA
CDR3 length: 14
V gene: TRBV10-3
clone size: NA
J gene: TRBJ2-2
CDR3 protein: CAISVGGNTGELFF
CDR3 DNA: TGTGCCATCAGTGTCGGCGGGAACACCGGGGAGCTGTTTTTT

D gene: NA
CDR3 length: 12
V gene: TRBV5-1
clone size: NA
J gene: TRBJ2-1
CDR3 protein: CASSLRYDEQFF
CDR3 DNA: TGCGCCAGCAGCTTGCGGTACGATGAGCAGTTCTTC

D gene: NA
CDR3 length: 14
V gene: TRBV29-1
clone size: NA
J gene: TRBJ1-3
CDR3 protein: CSVHRGLSGNTIYF
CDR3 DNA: TGCAGCGTCCATCGAGGGCTCTCTGGAAACACCATATATTTT

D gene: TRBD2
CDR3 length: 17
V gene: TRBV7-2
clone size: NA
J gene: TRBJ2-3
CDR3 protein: CASSWAGTRTSTDTQYF
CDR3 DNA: TGTGCCAGCAGTTGGGCCGGGACTAGGACGAGCACAGATACGCAGTATTTT

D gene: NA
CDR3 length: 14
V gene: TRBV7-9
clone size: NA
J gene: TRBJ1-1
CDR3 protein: CASSNTPGGLEAFF
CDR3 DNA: TGTGCCAGCAGCAATACCCCCGGCGGCCTTGAAGCTTTCTTT

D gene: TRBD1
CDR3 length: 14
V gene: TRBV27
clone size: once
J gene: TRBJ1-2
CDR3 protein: CASSPQGPNYGYTF
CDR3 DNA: TGTGCCAGCAGTCCACAGGGGCCTAACTATGGCTACACCTTC

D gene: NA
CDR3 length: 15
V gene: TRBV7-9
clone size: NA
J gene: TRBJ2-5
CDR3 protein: CASSLVSGGDETQYF
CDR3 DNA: TGTGCCAGCAGCTTAGTTTCTGGAGGGGACGAGACCCAGTACTTC

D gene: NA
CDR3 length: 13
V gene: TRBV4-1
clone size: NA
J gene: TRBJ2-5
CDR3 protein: CASSLTGGETQYF
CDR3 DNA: TGCGCCAGCAGCCTCACGGGTGGCGAGACCCAGTACTTC

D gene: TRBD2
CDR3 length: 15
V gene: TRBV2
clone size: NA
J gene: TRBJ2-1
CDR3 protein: CASSRTSGGYNEQFF
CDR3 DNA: TGTGCCAGCAGCCGGACTAGCGGGGGCTACAATGAGCAGTTCTTC

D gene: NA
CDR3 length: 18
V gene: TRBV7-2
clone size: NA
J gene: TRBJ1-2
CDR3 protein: CASSLSIGQRFINYGYTF
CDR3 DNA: TGTGCCAGCAGCTTGAGTATCGGACAGCGATTTATAAACTATGGCTACACCTTC

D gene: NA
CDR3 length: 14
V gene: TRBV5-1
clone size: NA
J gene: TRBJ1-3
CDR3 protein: CASSLEVGANTIYF
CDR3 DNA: TGCGCCAGCAGCTTGGAAGTCGGGGCAAACACCATATATTTT

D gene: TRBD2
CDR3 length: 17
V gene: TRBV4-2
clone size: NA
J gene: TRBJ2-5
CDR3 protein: CASSEGLAGGYQETQYF
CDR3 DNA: TGTGCCAGCAGCGAGGGACTAGCGGGGGGGTACCAAGAGACCCAGTACTTC

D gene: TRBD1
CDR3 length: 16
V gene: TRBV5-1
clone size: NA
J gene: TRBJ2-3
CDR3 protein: CASSLQGPTITDTQYF
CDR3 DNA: TGCGCCAGCAGCTTACAGGGGCCCACTATCACAGATACGCAGTATTTT

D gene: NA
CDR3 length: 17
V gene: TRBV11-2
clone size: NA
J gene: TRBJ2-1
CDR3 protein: CASSLADSESRAYEQFF
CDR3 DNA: TGTGCCAGCAGCTTAGCAGATAGCGAGTCGCGTGCCTATGAGCAGTTCTTC

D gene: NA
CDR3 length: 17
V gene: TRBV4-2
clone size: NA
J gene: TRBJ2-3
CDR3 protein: CASSPRQGGSSTDTQYF
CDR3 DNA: TGTGCCAGCAGCCCAAGGCAGGGGGGCAGTAGCACAGATACGCAGTATTTT

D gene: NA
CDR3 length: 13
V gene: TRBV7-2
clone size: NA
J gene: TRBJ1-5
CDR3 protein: CASSSRSSQPQHF
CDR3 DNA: TGTGCCAGCAGCTCGCGGTCGAGCCAGCCCCAGCATTTT

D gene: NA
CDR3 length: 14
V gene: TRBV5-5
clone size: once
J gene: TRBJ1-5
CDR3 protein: CASSTGNSNQPQHF
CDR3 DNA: TGTGCCAGCAGCACAGGCAATAGCAATCAGCCCCAGCATTTT